A selection of T cell receptor beta chains follows, all from one sample in a study of Graves' ophthalmopathy and Graves' hyperthyroidism. TCRdb ran MiXCR on the multiplex PCR reads and lists one entry per CDR3 protein. The sample lists around 1,200,000 distinct CDR3 sequences, roughly two fifths occurring once. The source material was peripheral blood or thyroid tissue (not recorded which). Every receptor here comes from an adult man with Graves' hyperthyroidism. CDR3s include the opening cysteine and the closing phenylalanine or tryptophan. A D gene is named only where the DNA matches it firmly. Where a row states a size, it is once, few, many or the class of an expanded clone; other rows omit it.

>TRBV29-1|TRBD1|many|TRBJ2-7
TGCAGCGTTGATCTCACGGGACAGGGTTCCGACGAGCAGTACTTC
CSVDLTGQGSDEQYF
>TRBV7-8|NA|NA|TRBJ2-7
TGTGCCAGCAGCTCCCTCCCAGGCTCCTACGAGCAGTACTTC
CASSSLPGSYEQYF
>TRBV7-9|NA|NA|TRBJ1-1
TGTGCCAGCAGCCAACGCCGGGACACTGAAGCTTTCTTT
CASSQRRDTEAFF
>TRBV6-5|NA|NA|TRBJ1-6
TGTGCCAGCAGTTACTCGATCTATAATTCACCCCTCCACTTT
CASSYSIYNSPLHF
>TRBV20-1|NA|many|TRBJ1-1
TGCAGTGCTAGGGAGCCCTCCGGGACCACGGAAGCTTTCTTT
CSAREPSGTTEAFF
>TRBV20-1|NA|many|TRBJ2-7
TGCAGTGCTAGCGGGCAAACGACTCTTTCCTACGAGCAGTACTTC
CSASGQTTLSYEQYF
>TRBV19|TRBD2|NA|TRBJ2-7
TGTGCCAGCACCTACTCCACCGGGACTATGAGATACGAGCAGTACTTC
CASTYSTGTMRYEQYF
>TRBV29-1|NA|NA|TRBJ2-7
TGCAGCGTTGAGTCGGGGGGCTTGTACGAGCAGTACTTC
CSVESGGLYEQYF
>TRBV4-1|NA|NA|TRBJ2-6
TGCGCCAGCAGCCTACTCAGAAACTCTGGGGCCAACGTCCTGACTTTC
CASSLLRNSGANVLTF
>TRBV20-1|TRBD1|many|TRBJ1-6
TGCAGTGCTAGTATTGGACAGGGAGATTCACCCCTCCACTTT
CSASIGQGDSPLHF
>TRBV29-1|NA|NA|TRBJ1-1
TGCAGCTTAGTTCAGGCGAACACTGAAGCTTTCTTT
CSLVQANTEAFF
>TRBV29-1|TRBD2|many|TRBJ2-5
TGCAGCGTTGAAGTAGCGGGAGTCGGGCCTGGAGAGACCCAGTACTTC
CSVEVAGVGPGETQYF
>TRBV7-2|NA|NA|TRBJ1-4
TGTGCCAGCAGCCCAGGGTTTGGTGGGGAAAAACTGTTTTTT
CASSPGFGGEKLFF
>TRBV19|NA|NA|TRBJ1-5
TGTGCCAGTAGTCCCACCGGGACAACGAATCAGCCCCAGCATTTT
CASSPTGTTNQPQHF
>TRBV7-9|NA|many|TRBJ1-6
TGTGCCAGCCGCACCGGGACCTATAATTCACCCCTCCACTTT
CASRTGTYNSPLHF
>TRBV7-8|NA|NA|TRBJ2-3
TGTGCCAGCAGCTTAGGGGTCAGTGAGCGGGATACGCAGTATTTT
CASSLGVSERDTQYF
>TRBV20-1|NA|many|TRBJ1-3
TGCAGTGCTAGAACCCCCGGGGGTGAAGCTGGAAACACCATATATTTT
CSARTPGGEAGNTIYF
>TRBV11-2|NA|many|TRBJ1-2
TGTGCCAGCAGCGTAAATACGCAGGGAGGCTACACCTTC
CASSVNTQGGYTF
>TRBV6-5|TRBD1|NA|TRBJ2-5
TGTGCCAGCAGTCCGGGACAGGGGGCGCGGTCGGAGACCCAGTACTTC
CASSPGQGARSETQYF
>TRBV7-4|NA|NA|TRBJ1-1
TGTGCCAGCAAAACTTTAAAGAAGGGGCGAGGGAGCACTGAAGCTTTCTTT
CASKTLKKGRGSTEAFF
>TRBV7-2|NA|NA|TRBJ2-1
TGTGCCAGCAGCTTGGCGTCCCATGAGCAGTTCTTC
CASSLASHEQFF
>TRBV15|TRBD1|NA|TRBJ2-2
TGTGCCACCAGCAGGTCTGGGACAGGGATGATTCTACGGGAGCTGTTTTTT
CATSRSGTGMILRELFF
>TRBV19|NA|few|TRBJ1-5
TGTGCCAGTAGTATAGAGGGGGTGACCCAGCCCCAGCATTTT
CASSIEGVTQPQHF
>TRBV6-5|NA|NA|TRBJ1-2
TGTGCCAGCTTTCGTCAGGGTAATAACTATGGCTACACCTTC
CASFRQGNNYGYTF
>TRBV10-3|TRBD1|once|TRBJ2-2
TGTGCCAGCAGGGGTGACAGGGTGAACACCGGGGAGCTGTTTTTT
CASRGDRVNTGELFF
>TRBV15|TRBD1|NA|TRBJ2-5
TGTGCCACCAGCAGCGACAGGGGTCAAGAGGCCCAGTACTTC
CATSSDRGQEAQYF